The sequence of this TCR beta chain was determined in a study of T-cell reconstitution after alpha-beta-depleted transplantation in children. General observations from the study: Newly generated T cells supplied most T-cell counts and diversity one year post-transplant. In patients about two months after transplant, alpha-beta T cells reportedly arose from several hundred expanded graft clones.

The table lists this clonotype with a few counts. Antigen unknown. Construction of the TCRbeta library involved unique molecular identifiers. One entry per CDR3 protein, called by TCRdb with MiXCR from the PCR reads. The data contain fewer than 550,000 distinct CDR3 sequences, 11% of them singletons. The CDR3 length is 17 residues. The ends were cut back, 3 bases at V and 0 bases at J, with 15 bases in the middle. Germline V gene lookup returns CDR1 LNHDA and CDR2 SQIVND (reference sequence). The clonotype comes from a female patient aged 2-9 years who had a stem cell transplant for aplastic anemia, so the T cells may come from the graft donor. The rearrangement links TRBV19 to TRBJ2-1, with D unclear. Sequenced here: PBMCs, mostly from graft donor cells, sampled 180 days after TCRalphabeta/CD19-depleted stem cell transplant. DNA of the CDR3: TGTGCCAGTAGTATCCCTTTAGGTCCGAGCTCCTACAATGAGCAGTTCTTC. Translating it yields CASSIPLGPSSYNEQFF.